This T cell receptor beta chain was obtained from a study of T cell repertoires in cytomegalovirus infection. Each CDR3 protein is one row after TCRdb ran MiXCR on the reads. This table holds around 280,000 distinct CDR3 sequences, roughly an eighth found once. Study-level results: The response measured ex vivo was dominated by TCR beta clonotypes (HLA-C-restricted and CMV-specific).

Germline lookup yields CDR1 LNHNV and CDR2 YYDKDF (reference sequence). V lost 3 bases, J lost 4 bases, and 19 bases lay in between. This CDR3 has 16 amino acids. This clonotype showed up just a few times. Its antigen is as yet unknown. This clonotype was obtained from a human donor in good health (CMV status not recorded). Some clones in this sample may be carry-over from other donors' samples. The chain employs TRBV15 and TRBJ2-7; D might be TRBD1 (5 bases). The sample consisted of PBMCs. The CDR3 loop reads CATSSPTTASLYEQYF. The CDR3 nucleotides are TGTGCCACCAGCAGTCCAACGACAGCCTCCTTGTACGAGCAGTACTTC.